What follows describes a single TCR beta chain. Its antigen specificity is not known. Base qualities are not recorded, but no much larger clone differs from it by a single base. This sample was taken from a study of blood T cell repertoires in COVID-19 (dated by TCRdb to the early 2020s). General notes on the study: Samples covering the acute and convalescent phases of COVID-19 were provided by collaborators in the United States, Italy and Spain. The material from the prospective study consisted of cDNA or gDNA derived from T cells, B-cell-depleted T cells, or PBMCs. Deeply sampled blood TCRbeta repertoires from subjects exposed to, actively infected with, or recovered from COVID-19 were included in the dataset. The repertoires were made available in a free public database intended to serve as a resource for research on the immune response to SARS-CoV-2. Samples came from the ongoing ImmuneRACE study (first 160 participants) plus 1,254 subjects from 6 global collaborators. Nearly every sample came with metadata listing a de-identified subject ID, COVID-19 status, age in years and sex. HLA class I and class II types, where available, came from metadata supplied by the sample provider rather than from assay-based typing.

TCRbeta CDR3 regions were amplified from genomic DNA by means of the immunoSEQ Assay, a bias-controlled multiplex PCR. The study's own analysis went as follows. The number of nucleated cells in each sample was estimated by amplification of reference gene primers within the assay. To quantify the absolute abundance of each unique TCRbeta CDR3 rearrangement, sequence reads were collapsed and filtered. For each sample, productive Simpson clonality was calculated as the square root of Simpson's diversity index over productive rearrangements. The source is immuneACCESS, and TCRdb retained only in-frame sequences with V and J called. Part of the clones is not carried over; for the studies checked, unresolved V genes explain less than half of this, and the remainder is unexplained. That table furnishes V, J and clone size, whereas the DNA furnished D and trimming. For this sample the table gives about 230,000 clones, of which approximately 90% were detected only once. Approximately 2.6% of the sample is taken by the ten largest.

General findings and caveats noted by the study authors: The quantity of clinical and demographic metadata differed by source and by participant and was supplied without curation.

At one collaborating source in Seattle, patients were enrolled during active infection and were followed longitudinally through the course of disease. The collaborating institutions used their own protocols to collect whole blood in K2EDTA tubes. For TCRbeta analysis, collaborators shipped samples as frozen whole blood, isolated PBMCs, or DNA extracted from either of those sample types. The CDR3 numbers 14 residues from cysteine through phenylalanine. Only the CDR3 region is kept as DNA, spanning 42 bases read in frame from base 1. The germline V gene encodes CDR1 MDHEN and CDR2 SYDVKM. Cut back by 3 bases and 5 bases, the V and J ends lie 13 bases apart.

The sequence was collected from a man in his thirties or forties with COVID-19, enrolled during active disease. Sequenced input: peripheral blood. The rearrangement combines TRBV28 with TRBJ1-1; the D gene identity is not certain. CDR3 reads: CASSLGQFLTEAFF. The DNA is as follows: TGTGCCAGCAGTTTGGGCCAATTCCTTACTGAAGCTTTCTTT.